One sample yielded the 21 T cell receptor beta chains listed below, sequenced in a study of cytomegalovirus exposure and HLA in healthy donors. Assay used: immunoSEQ multiplex PCR; TCRdb lists only in-frame clones, some missing. The repertoire holds approximately 98,000 clones, with approximately 94% as singletons. The sequenced sample consisted of PBMCs. These receptor sequences come from a woman between 18 and 30 years old in good health and CMV-seronegative.

In this sample, this clone turned up once. The V and J genes are TRBV6-4 and TRBJ1-1; D may be TRBD1 (6 bases). Germline lookup yields CDR1 MRHNA and CDR2 SNTAGT. The germline V and J ends were trimmed by 3 bases and 11 bases, with 10 bases remaining between them. This CDR3 has 11 amino acids. The CDR3 DNA reads TGTGCCAGCAGTGAAGGGGGGGAGGCTTTCTTT. It codes for CASSEGGEAFF.

This clone was seen once. The CDR3 DNA is TGTGCCAGCAGCTTCAGCGGGGGGGAGACCCAGTACTTC. It encodes CASSFSGGETQYF. The chain recombines TRBV11-3 with TRBJ2-5; 9 bases fit TRBD2. Germline V gene data show CDR1 as SGHNT and CDR2 as YENEEA. This CDR3 is built from 13 residues. After removal of 3 bases from V and 5 bases from J, the junction contained 1 base not matched to a gene. Combining the CDR3 with reference TRBV11-3 and TRBJ2-5 gives the whole variable domain EAGVVQSPRYKIIEKKQPVAFWCNPISGHNTLYWYLQNLGQGPELLIRYENEEAVDDSQLPKDRFSAERLKGVDSTLKIQPAELGDSAVYLCASSFSGGETQYFGPGTRLLVL.

This clone occurred once. The chain recombines TRBV4-3 with TRBJ1-6; D perhaps matches TRBD1 (6 bases). Trimming removed 0 bases from V and 8 bases from J, with 11 bases in between. The CDR3 is made up of 15 amino acids. Germline CDR1 LGHNA, CDR2 YSLEER. CDR3 sequence: CASSQEGGRDSPLHF. The CDR3 DNA reads as TGCGCCAGCAGCCAAGAAGGGGGAAGGGATTCACCCCTCCACTTT.

The chain uses TRBV9 and TRBJ2-5, with TRBD2 identical over 9 bases. Losses at the gene ends were 0 bases for V and 0 bases for J; bases not matched to a gene: 15. The CDR3 is made up of 20 amino acids. Germline assignment: CDR1 SGDLS and CDR2 YYNGEE. CDR3 nucleotide sequence: TGTGCCAGCAGCGTAGCTTCCCATGTGGGTAGCGGGGGATACCAAGAGACCCAGTACTTC. The encoded protein is CASSVASHVGSGGYQETQYF.

The chain links TRBV7-8 to TRBJ2-3, with TRBD1 as a possible D gene (6 bases). Germline CDR1 and CDR2: SGHVS and FQNEAQ. The CDR3 runs to 14 residues. Between the trimmed V and J ends, which lost 5 bases and 2 bases, there was a span of 11 bases. In DNA form, the CDR3 reads TGTGCCAGCAGCCAGGACAGACACACAGATACGCAGTATTTT. It specifies CASSQDRHTDTQYF.

The chain has TRBV7-2 and TRBJ2-7; 8 positions agree with TRBD2. This CDR3 comprises 16 residues. The trim removed 2 bases at V and 7 bases at J, leaving 13 bases unmatched. Germline CDR1 and CDR2: SGHTA and FQGNSA. CDR3 amino acids: CASSLPRGGTLGEQYF. The CDR3 DNA sequence: TGTGCCAGCAGCTTACCCCGGGGGGGGACCCTTGGGGAGCAGTACTTC.

J is TRBJ1-1 and V is TRBV5-1; 11 bases are a match to TRBD1. CDR3 size: 17 residues. In germline, CDR1 is SGHRS, CDR2 YFSETQ. V lost 4 bases to trimming and J lost 5 bases; unmatched junction nucleotides: 13. The CDR3 nucleotides read TGCGCCAGCAGCCCGGGCCGCCTACGGGACAGGGGGACTGAAGCTTTCTTT. Translated: CASSPGRLRDRGTEAFF.

This chain connects TRBV19 to TRBJ2-7, with D possibly TRBD2 on 5 matching bases. CDR1 and CDR2 (germline): LNHDA, SQIVND (reference sequence). CDR3 length: 13 residues. The V end lost 6 bases, the J end lost 0 bases, and 9 bases lay between the germline ends. Here the CDR3 reads CASRRTSSYEQYF. The CDR3 region has the DNA TGTGCCAGTAGAAGAACTAGCTCCTACGAGCAGTACTTC. Together with reference TRBV19 and TRBJ2-7, the CDR3 gives the full variable domain: DGGITQSPKYLFRKEGQNVTLSCEQNLNHDAMYWYRQDPGQGLRLIYYSQIVNDFQKGDIAEGYSVSREKKESFPLTVTSAQKNPTAFYLCASRRTSSYEQYFGPGTRLTVT.

The chain is built from TRBV25-1 and TRBJ1-4; D uncertain. The CDR3 runs to 14 residues. Germline assignment: CDR1 MGHDK and CDR2 SYGVNS. Trimming took off 2 bases at V and 4 bases at J, with 8 bases between the two ends. For the CDR3, the DNA is TGTGCCAGCAGTGAAGAGGGCTTTAATGAAAAACTGTTTTTT. This encodes CASSEEGFNEKLFF.

A remark on this clone: The sample carries other DNA sequences with the same CDR3. The chain uses TRBV5-5 and TRBJ1-6; 8 nucleotides line up with TRBD1. The CDR3 is made up of 15 amino acids. After removal of 1 base from V and 9 bases from J, the junction contained 6 bases not matched to a gene. Per the germline V gene, CDR1 is SGHKS and CDR2 is YYEKEE (reference sequence). The CDR3 DNA follows: TGTGCCAGCAGCTTGATGCAGGGGGCGAGTTCACCCCTCCACTTT. It encodes CASSLMQGASSPLHF.

This chain connects TRBV10-3 to TRBJ2-5; no clear D. Trimming left V 4 bases short and J 4 bases short, with 13 bases between. The germline gives CDR1 ENHRY, CDR2 SYGVKD. This CDR3 spans 14 amino acids. The CDR3 loop is CAISAKVTGETQYF. The CDR3, as DNA: TGTGCCATCAGTGCGAAGGTCACGGGAGAGACCCAGTACTTC.

A remark on this clone: At one of its ends the junction is not consistent with the germline gene, which may arise from a read error. The rearrangement links TRBV7-9 to TRBJ1-2; D is ambiguous. Germline assignment: CDR1 SEHNR and CDR2 FQNEAQ (reference sequence). The CDR3 has 12 residues. The CDR3 DNA is TGTGCCAGCAGCGTCGACTACTACGGCTACACCTTC. Protein product: CASSVDYYGYTF.

The chain uses TRBV5-4 and TRBJ2-3, with D tentatively TRBD1 (6 bases). Germline V lookup: CDR1 SGHNT, CDR2 YYREEE (reference sequence). Trimming left V 0 bases short and J 2 bases short, with 13 bases between. The CDR3 covers 16 residues. The chain's CDR3 is CASSLGPGTITDTQYF. In nucleotides, the CDR3 is TGTGCCAGCAGCTTGGGCCCTGGGACAATCACAGATACGCAGTATTTT.

The gene calls are TRBV5-8 and TRBJ1-6, with D possibly being TRBD1 (5 bases). CDR1 and CDR2 from the germline V gene are SGHTS and YDEGEE. Trimming cost V 4 bases and J 0 bases, with 14 bases left between them. This CDR3 spans 17 amino acids. The CDR3 nucleotides read TGTGCCAGCAGCCCATGGACACGGAGCTCCTATAATTCACCCCTCCACTTT. This codes for CASSPWTRSSYNSPLHF.

CDR3 in amino acids: CSVEVTGGRTEAFF. The CDR3 region has the DNA TGCAGCGTTGAAGTTACAGGGGGTAGGACTGAAGCTTTCTTT. V is TRBV29-1 and J is TRBJ1-1, with TRBD1 identical over 8 bases. V trimming: 1 base; J trimming: 5 bases; junction bases outside the gene matches: 6. Germline CDR1 is SQVTM and CDR2 is ANQGSEA. The CDR3 is 14 amino acids.

This rearrangement joins TRBV29-1 to TRBJ2-3; 7 nucleotides align to TRBD1. Germline CDR1 and CDR2: SQVTM and ANQGSEA. Trimming at V came to 6 bases and at J to 0 bases, leaving 0 bases not matched to a gene. This CDR3 has 12 amino acids. This CDR3 is CSVGQSTDTQYF. The CDR3 region has the DNA TGCAGCGTGGGACAGAGCACAGATACGCAGTATTTT.

The CDR3 region is CASSQIGPGWDNEQFF. The CDR3, as DNA: TGCGCCAGCAGCCAAATAGGGCCGGGGTGGGACAATGAGCAGTTCTTC. The J gene is TRBJ2-1, the V gene TRBV4-3, with D maybe TRBD2 (5 bases). Germline V gene lookup returns CDR1 LGHNA and CDR2 YSLEER. Trimming removed 2 bases from V and 5 bases from J, with 16 bases in between. The CDR3 is made up of 16 amino acids.

V gene TRBV7-2 combines with J gene TRBJ2-5; weak D call: TRBD2 (5 bases). Germline V gene data show CDR1 as SGHTA and CDR2 as FQGNSA. The CDR3 is made up of 15 amino acids. V shed 1 base and J shed 5 bases, with 14 bases lying between them. CDR3 nucleotides: TGTGCCAGCAGCTTAGGGACTCATCAACGGGAGACCCAGTACTTC. As protein: CASSLGTHQRETQYF.

Here the CDR3 reads CASTPQGVGYTF. The CDR3 DNA follows: TGTGCCAGCACCCCACAGGGCGTTGGCTACACCTTC. The chain combines TRBV6-1 with TRBJ1-2; TRBD1 might be the D (6 bases). CDR1 is MNHNS and CDR2 is SASEGT in the germline V gene. The CDR3 runs to 12 residues. Trimming pared 7 bases from V and 7 bases from J, leaving 13 bases between.

This clone occurred once. The CDR3 reads CASSYSTTENTEAFF. The CDR3 DNA sequence: TGTGCCAGCAGTTACTCGACGACAGAGAACACTGAAGCTTTCTTT. The rearrangement joins TRBV6-6 to TRBJ1-1; a possible D gene is TRBD1 (5 bases). The ends were cut back, 0 bases at V and 1 base at J, with 9 bases in the middle. Germline CDR1 MNHNY, CDR2 SVGAGI (reference sequence). This CDR3 is built from 15 residues.

The chain combines TRBV6-1 with TRBJ1-1; 8 bases align to TRBD1. Germline lookup yields CDR1 MNHNS and CDR2 SASEGT. The CDR3 is made up of 14 amino acids. Trimming cost V 10 bases and J 4 bases; bases outside gene matches: 11. In DNA, the CDR3 is TGTGCCACCCCCCCGGACAGGGTGGGCACTGAAGCTTTCTTT. This encodes CATPPDRVGTEAFF.